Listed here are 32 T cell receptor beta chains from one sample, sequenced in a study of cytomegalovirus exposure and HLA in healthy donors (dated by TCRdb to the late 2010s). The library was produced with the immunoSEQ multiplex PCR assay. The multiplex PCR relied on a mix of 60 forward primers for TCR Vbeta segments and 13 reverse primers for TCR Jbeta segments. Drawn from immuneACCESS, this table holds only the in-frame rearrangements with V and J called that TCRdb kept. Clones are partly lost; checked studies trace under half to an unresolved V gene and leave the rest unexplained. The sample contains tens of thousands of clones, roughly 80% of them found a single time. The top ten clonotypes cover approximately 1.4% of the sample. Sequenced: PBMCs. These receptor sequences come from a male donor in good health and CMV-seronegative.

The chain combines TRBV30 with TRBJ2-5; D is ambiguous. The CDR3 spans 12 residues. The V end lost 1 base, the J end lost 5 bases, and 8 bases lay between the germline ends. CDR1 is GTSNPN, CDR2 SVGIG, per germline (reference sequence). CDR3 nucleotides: TGTGCCTGGAGTGAGCCCTGGGAGACCCAGTACTTC. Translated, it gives CAWSEPWETQYF.

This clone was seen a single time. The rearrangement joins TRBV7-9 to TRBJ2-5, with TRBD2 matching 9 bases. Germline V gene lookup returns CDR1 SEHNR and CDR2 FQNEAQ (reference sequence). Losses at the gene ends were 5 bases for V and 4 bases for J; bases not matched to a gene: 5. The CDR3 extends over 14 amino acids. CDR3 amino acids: CASSAGSGGETQYF. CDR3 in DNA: TGTGCCAGCAGCGCCGGTAGCGGGGGAGAGACCCAGTACTTC.

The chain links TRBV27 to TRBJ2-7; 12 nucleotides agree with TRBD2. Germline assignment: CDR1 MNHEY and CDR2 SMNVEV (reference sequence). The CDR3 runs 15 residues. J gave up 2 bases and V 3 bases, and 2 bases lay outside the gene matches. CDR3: CASSFLAGGPYEQYF. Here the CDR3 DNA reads TGTGCCAGCAGTTTCCTAGCGGGAGGGCCCTACGAGCAGTACTTC.

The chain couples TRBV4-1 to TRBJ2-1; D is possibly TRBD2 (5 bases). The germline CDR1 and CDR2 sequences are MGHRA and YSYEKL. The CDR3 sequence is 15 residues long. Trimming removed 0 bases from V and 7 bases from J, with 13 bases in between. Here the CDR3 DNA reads TGCGCCAGCAGCCAAGAAGACCGCCTAGCTAATGAGCAGTTCTTC. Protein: CASSQEDRLANEQFF.

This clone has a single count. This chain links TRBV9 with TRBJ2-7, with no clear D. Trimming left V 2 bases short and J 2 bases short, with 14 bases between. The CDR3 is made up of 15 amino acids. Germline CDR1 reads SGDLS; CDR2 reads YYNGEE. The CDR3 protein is CASSVGGGPPYEQYF. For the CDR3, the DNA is TGTGCCAGCAGCGTTGGCGGTGGCCCACCCTACGAGCAGTACTTC.

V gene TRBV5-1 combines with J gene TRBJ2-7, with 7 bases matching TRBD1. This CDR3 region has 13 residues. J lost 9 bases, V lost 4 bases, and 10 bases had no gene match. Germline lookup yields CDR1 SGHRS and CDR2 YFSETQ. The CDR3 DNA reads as TGCGCCAGCAGCCCGGGGACAGTCTTGAGGCAGTACTTC. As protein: CASSPGTVLRQYF.

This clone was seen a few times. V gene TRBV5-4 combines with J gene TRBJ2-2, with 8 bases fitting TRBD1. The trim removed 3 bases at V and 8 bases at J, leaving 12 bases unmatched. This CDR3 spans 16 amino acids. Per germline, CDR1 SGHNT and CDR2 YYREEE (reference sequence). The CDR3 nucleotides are TGTGCCAGCAGCTCCCTATCGGGCCAGGGGGCTGGGGAGCTGTTTTTT. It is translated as CASSSLSGQGAGELFF.

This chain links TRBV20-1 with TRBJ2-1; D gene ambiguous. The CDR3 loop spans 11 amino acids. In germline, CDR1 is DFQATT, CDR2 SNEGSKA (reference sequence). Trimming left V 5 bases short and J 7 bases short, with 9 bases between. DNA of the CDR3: TGCAGTGCTGAGACTGCTAATGAGCAGTTCTTC. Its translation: CSAETANEQFF.

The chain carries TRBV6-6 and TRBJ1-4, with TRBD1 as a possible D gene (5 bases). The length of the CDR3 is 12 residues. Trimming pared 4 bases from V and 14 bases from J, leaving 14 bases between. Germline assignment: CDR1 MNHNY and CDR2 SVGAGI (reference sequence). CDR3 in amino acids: CASSSPGKGLFF. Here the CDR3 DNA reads TGTGCCAGCAGTTCCCCCGGAAAGGGGCTGTTTTTT.

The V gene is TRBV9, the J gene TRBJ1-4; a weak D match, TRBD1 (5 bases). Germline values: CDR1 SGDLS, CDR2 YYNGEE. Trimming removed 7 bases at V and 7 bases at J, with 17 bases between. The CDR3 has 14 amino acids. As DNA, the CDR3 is TGTGCCAGCGGAGGGGTAGGGAGGGGTGAAAAACTGTTTTTT. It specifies CASGGVGRGEKLFF.

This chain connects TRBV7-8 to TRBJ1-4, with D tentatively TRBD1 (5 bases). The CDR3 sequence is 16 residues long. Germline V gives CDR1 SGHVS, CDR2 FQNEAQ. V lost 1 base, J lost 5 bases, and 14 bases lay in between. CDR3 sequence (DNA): TGTGCCAGCAGCTTAGGGGCCGGGGGTGCCAATGAAAAACTGTTTTTT. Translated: CASSLGAGGANEKLFF.

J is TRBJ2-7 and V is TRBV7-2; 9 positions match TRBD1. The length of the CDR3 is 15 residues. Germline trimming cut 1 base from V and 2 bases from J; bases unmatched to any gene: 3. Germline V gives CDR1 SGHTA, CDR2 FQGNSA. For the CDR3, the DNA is TGTGCCAGCAGCTTAGGACAGGGGGGGACCTACGAGCAGTACTTC. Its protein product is CASSLGQGGTYEQYF.

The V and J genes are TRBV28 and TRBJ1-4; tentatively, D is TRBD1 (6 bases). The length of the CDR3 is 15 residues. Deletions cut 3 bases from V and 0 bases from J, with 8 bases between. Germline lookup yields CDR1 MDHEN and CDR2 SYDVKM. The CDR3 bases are TGTGCCAGCAGTTTGCCAGGGGCAACTAATGAAAAACTGTTTTTT. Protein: CASSLPGATNEKLFF.

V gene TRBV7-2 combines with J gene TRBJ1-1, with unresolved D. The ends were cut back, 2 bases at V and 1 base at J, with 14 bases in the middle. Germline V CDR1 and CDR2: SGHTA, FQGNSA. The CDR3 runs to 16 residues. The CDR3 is CASSLFLPLGNTEAFF. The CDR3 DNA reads TGTGCCAGCAGCTTATTCCTTCCCCTAGGGAACACTGAAGCTTTCTTT.

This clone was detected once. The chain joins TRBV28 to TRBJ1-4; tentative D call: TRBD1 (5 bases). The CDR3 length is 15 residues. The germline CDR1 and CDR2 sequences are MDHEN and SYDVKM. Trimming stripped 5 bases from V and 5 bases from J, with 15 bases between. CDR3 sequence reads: CASSHRQNLNEKLFF. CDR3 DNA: TGTGCCAGCAGTCATCGACAGAACCTAAATGAAAAACTGTTTTTT.

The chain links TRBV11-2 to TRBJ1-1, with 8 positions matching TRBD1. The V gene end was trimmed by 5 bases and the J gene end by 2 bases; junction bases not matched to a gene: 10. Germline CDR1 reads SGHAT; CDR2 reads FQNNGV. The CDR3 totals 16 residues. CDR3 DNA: TGTGCCAGCAGCACCACGACAGGGGTGTTAAACACTGAAGCTTTCTTT. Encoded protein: CASSTTTGVLNTEAFF. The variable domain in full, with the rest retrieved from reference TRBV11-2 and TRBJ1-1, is EAGVAQSPRYKIIEKRQSVAFWCNPISGHATLYWYQQILGQGPKLLIQFQNNGVVDDSQLPKDRFSAERLKGVDSTLKIQPAKLEDSAVYLCASSTTTGVLNTEAFFGQGTRLTVV.

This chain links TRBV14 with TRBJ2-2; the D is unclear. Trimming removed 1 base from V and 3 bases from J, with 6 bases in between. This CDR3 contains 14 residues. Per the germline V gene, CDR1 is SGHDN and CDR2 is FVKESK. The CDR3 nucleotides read TGTGCCAGCAGCCAAGCCTCGTACACCGGGGAGCTGTTTTTT. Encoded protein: CASSQASYTGELFF.

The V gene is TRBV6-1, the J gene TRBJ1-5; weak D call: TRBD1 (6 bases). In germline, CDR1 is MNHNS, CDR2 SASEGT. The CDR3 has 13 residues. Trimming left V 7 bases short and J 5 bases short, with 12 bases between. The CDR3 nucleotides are TGTGCCAGCATGTTACAGGGTGATCAGCCCCAGCATTTT. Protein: CASMLQGDQPQHF.

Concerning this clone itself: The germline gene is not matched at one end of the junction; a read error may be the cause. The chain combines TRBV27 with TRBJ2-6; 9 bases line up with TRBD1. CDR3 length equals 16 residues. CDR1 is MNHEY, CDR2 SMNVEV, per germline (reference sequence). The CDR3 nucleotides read TGTGCCAGCAGTTACGGGACAGGGTCTGGGGCCAACGGCCTGACTTTC. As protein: CASSYGTGSGANGLTF.

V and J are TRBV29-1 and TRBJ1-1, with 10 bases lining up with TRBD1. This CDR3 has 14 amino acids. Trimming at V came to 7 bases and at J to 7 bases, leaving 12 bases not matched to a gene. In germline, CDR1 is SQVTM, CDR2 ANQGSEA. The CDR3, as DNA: TGCAGCGCTACGACAGGGGGCCTCGAGGGTGAAGCTTTCTTT. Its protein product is CSATTGGLEGEAFF.

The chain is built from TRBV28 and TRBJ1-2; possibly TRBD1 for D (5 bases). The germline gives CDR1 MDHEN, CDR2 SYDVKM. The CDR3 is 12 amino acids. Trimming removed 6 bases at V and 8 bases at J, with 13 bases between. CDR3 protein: CASRDTIKGYTF. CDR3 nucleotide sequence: TGTGCCAGCAGGGACACTATAAAGGGCTACACCTTC.

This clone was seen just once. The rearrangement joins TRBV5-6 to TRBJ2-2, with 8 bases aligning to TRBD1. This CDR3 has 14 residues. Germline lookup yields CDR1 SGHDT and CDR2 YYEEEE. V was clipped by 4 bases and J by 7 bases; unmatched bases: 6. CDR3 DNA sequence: TGTGCCAGCAGCCCCGACAGGGGCGGCGGGGAGCTGTTTTTT. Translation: CASSPDRGGGELFF.

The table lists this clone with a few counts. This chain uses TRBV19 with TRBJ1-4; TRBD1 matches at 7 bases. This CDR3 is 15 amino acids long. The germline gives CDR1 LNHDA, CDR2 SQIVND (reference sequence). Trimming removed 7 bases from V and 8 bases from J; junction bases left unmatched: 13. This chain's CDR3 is CASNPTGSVREKLFF. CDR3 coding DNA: TGTGCCAGTAACCCGACAGGGAGCGTTCGGGAAAAACTGTTTTTT.

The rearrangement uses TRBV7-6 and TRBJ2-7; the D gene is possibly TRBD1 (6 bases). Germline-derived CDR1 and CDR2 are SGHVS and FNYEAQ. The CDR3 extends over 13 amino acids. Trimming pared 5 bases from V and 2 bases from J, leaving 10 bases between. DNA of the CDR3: TGTGCCAGCAGCGTTGGGACAACCTACGAGCAGTACTTC. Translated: CASSVGTTYEQYF.

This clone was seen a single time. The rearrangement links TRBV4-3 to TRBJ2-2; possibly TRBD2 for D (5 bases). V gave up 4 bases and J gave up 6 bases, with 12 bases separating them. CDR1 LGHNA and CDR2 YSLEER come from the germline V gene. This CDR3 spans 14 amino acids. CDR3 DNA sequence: TGCGCCAGCAGCCGAACAAACGGGGCCGGGGAGCTGTTTTTT. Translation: CASSRTNGAGELFF.

CDR3 nucleotide sequence: TGTGCCAGCAGAAGGGACAGGGCGGTTACTGAAGCTTTCTTT. It is translated as CASRRDRAVTEAFF. The gene calls are TRBV6-4 and TRBJ1-1; 9 bases line up with TRBD1. CDR3 length: 14 residues. The germline V gene encodes CDR1 MRHNA and CDR2 SNTAGT. The J segment lost 5 bases and the V segment lost 6 bases, leaving 7 bases of the junction unmatched.

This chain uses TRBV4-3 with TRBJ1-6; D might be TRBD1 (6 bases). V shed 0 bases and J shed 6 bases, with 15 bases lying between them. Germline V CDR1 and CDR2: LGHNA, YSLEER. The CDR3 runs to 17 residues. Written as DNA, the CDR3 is TGCGCCAGCAGCCAAGAAGGTACGGGACACCGTAATTCACCCCTCCACTTT. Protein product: CASSQEGTGHRNSPLHF.

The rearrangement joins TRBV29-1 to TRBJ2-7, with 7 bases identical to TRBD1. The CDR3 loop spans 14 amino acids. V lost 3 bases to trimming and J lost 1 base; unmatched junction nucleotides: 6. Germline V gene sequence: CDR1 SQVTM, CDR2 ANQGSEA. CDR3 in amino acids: CSVEIGGRSYEQYF. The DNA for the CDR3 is TGCAGCGTTGAGATAGGGGGCCGATCCTACGAGCAGTACTTC.

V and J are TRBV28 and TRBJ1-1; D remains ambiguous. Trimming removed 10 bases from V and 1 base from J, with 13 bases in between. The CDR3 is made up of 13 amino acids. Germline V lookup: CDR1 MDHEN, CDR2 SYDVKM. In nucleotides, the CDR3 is TGTGCCACCCACCGGGCGGGGAACACTGAAGCTTTCTTT. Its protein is CATHRAGNTEAFF.

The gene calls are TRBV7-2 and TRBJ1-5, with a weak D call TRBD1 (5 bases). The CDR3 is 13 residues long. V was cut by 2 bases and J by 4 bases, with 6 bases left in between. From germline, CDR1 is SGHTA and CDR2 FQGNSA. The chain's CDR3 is CASSLRQNQPQHF. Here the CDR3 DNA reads TGTGCCAGCAGCTTAAGACAGAATCAGCCCCAGCATTTT.

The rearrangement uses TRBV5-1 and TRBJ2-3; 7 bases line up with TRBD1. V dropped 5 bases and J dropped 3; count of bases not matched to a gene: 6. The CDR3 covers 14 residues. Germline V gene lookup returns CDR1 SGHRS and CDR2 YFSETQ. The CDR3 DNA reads TGCGCCAGCAGGCAGGGGGTTCAGACAGATACGCAGTATTTT. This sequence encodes CASRQGVQTDTQYF.

CDR3 nucleotide sequence: TGTGCCAGCAGCTTAGATCTAGAAGTTCGAGCTTTCTTT. Its protein is CASSLDLEVRAFF. The gene calls are TRBV11-2 and TRBJ1-1; D gene uncertain. The V end was cut by 0 bases, the J end by 10 bases, with 12 bases between. Germline CDR1 is SGHAT and CDR2 is FQNNGV. The CDR3 extends over 13 amino acids.